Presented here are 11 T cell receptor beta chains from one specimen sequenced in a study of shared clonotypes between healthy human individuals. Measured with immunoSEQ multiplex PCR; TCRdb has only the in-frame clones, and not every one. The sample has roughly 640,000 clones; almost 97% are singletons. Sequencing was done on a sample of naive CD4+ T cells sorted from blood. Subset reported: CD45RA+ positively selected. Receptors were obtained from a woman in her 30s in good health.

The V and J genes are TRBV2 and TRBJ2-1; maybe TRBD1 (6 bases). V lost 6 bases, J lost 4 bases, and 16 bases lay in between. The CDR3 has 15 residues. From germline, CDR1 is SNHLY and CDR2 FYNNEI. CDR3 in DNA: TGTGCCAGCAGGTTTGACCAGGGGCGATACAATGAGCAGTTCTTC. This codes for CASRFDQGRYNEQFF.

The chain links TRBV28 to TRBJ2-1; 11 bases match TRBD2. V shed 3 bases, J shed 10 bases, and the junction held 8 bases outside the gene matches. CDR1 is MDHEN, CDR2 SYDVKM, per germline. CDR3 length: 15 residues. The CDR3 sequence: CASSFSSGRAREQFF. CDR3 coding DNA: TGTGCCAGCAGTTTTAGTAGCGGGAGGGCTAGAGAGCAGTTCTTC.

CDR3 protein: CASTAWTLNTEAFF. CDR3 in DNA: TGTGCCAGCACCGCATGGACACTGAACACTGAAGCTTTCTTT. This chain connects TRBV7-9 to TRBJ1-1; maybe TRBD1 (5 bases). The V gene lost 7 bases and the J gene lost 0 bases, with 12 bases spanning the gap. The CDR3 is 14 amino acids. From germline, CDR1 is SEHNR and CDR2 FQNEAQ (reference sequence).

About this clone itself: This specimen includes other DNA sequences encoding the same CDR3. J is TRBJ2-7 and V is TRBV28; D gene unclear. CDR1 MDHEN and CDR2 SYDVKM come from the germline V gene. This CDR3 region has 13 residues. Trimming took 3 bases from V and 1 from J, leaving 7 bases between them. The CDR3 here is CASSLGGSYEQYF. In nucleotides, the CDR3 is TGTGCCAGCAGTTTGGGCGGATCCTACGAGCAGTACTTC. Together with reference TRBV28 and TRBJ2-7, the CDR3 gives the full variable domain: DVKVTQSSRYLVKRTGEKVFLECVQDMDHENMFWYRQDPGLGLRLIYFSYDVKMKEKGDIPEGYSVSREKKERFSLILESASTNQTSMYLCASSLGGSYEQYFGPGTRLTVT.

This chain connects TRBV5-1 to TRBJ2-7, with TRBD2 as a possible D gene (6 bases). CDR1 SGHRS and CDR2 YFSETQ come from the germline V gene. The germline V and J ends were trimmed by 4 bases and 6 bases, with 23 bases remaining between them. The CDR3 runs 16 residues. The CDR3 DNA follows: TGCGCCAGCAGCGGAACTCCCGGGACGGCGGGATTCGAGCAGTACTTC. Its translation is CASSGTPGTAGFEQYF.

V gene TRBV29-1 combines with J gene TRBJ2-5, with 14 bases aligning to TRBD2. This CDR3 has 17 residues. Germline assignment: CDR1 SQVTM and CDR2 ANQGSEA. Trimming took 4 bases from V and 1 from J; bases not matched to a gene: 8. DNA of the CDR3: TGCAGCGTTGCCCAAGGACTAGCGGGAGGCTCCCAAGAGACCCAGTACTTC. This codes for CSVAQGLAGGSQETQYF.

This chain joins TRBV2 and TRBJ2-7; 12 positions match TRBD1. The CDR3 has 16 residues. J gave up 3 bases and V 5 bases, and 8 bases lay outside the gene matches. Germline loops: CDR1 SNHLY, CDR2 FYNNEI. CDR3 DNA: TGTGCCAGCAGTTGGTCCGGGACAGGGGGCTTCTACGAGCAGTACTTC. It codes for CASSWSGTGGFYEQYF. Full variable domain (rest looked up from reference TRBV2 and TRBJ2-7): EPEVTQTPSHQVTQMGQEVILRCVPISNHLYFYWYRQILGQKVEFLVSFYNNEISEKSEIFDDQFSVERPDGSNFTLKIRSTKLEDSAMYFCASSWSGTGGFYEQYFGPGTRLTVT.

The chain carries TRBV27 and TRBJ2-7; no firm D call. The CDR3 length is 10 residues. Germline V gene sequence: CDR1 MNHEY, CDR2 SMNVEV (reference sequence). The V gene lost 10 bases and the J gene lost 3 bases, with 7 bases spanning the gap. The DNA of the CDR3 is TGTGCCATCCGGGTCTACGAGCAGTACTTC. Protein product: CAIRVYEQYF.

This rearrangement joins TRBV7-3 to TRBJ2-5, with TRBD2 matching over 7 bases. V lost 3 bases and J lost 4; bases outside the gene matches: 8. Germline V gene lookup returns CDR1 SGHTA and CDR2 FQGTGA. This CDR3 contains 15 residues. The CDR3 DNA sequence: TGTGCCAGCAGCTTGGGTGGGAGGGTTGGAGAGACCCAGTACTTC. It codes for CASSLGGRVGETQYF.

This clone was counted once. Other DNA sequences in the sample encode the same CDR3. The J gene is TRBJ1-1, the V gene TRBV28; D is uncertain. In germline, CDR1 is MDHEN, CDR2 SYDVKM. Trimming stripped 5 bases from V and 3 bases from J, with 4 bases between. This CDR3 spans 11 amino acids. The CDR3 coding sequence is TGTGCCAGCAGTCTTTACACTGAAGCTTTCTTT. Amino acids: CASSLYTEAFF.

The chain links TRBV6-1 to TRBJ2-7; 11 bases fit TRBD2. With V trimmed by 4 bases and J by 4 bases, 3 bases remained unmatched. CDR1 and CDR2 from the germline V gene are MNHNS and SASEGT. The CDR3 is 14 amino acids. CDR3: CASSGTSGSYEQYF. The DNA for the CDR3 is TGTGCCAGCAGTGGAACTAGCGGGAGTTACGAGCAGTACTTC.